The rows below give T cell receptor beta chains drawn from one sample of a study of shared T cell receptors in the human thymus. Here immunoSEQ multiplex PCR was the method, and the copy in TCRdb shows in-frame clones only, minus some. The profile shows fewer than 700,000 clones, approximately 88% of them singletons. The sample also formed part of further work on human thymus T cells.

Source material: thymocytes. These TCRs come from a boy younger than two with a congenital heart defect. CDR3s include the opening cysteine and the closing phenylalanine or tryptophan.

cdr3_aa j_call v_call
CASSLGTSGRAGYNEQFF TRBJ2-1 TRBV7-6
CASSAVRPYGYTF TRBJ1-2 TRBV28
CASTSRGAQSYEQYF TRBJ2-7 TRBV27
CASSEVLGATKGSYEQYF TRBJ2-7 TRBV6-1
CASSPTPLAGVSNEQFF TRBJ2-1 TRBV25-1
CASSQFELAGRNSYNEQFF TRBJ2-1 TRBV4-2
CAIGRGPYEQYF TRBJ2-7 TRBV27
CAWSVHLPPDKGCQETQYF TRBJ2-5 TRBV30
CASSPQGEFPYEQYF TRBJ2-7 TRBV5-4
CASSLSWDREDTEAFF TRBJ1-1 TRBV27
CASSRKVRRRSYNEQFF TRBJ2-1 TRBV7-6
CASSEFRGDPENEKLFF TRBJ1-4 TRBV6-1
CASWRLAGGQETQYF TRBJ2-5 TRBV27
CASTTLAGVRGGELFF TRBJ2-2 TRBV19
CASSRGQGYEQYF TRBJ2-7 TRBV7-8
CATSRDPAAEGNEQFF TRBJ2-1 TRBV15
CAISESPPDRESYEQYF TRBJ2-7 TRBV10-3
CAWSSLLAVSTDTQYF TRBJ2-3 TRBV30
CASSPSIPRDSELFF TRBJ1-4 TRBV4-1
CASMGGGLGDLTNEQFF TRBJ2-1 TRBV25-1
CASSLGSGGATYEQYF TRBJ2-7 TRBV7-8
CASSQELSVTYEQYF TRBJ2-7 TRBV4-3
CASSTSRQGPRGYGYTF TRBJ1-2 TRBV27
CASSPLPSGNTEAFF TRBJ1-1 TRBV27
CASSPPGGNEQFF TRBJ2-1 TRBV19
CASSVVGGVMNTEAFF TRBJ1-1 TRBV9
CASSQDVRNTEAFF TRBJ1-1 TRBV14
CASSDKAQVTSGSAYEQYF TRBJ2-7 TRBV2
CASSHTGGHGYNEQFF TRBJ2-1 TRBV4-2
CASSLSSGNTIYF TRBJ1-3 TRBV4-3
CASSESGLAGGHRTDTQYF TRBJ2-3 TRBV10-2
CAWNSDSGRAGGTQYF TRBJ2-5 TRBV30
CASSPPLAGGPWDEQFF TRBJ2-1 TRBV18
CASSLRLAGLGAQFF TRBJ2-1 TRBV27
CASSYRSPAAGELFF TRBJ2-2 TRBV7-2
CASSQDPAVSYEQYF TRBJ2-7 TRBV4-3
CASSYSAGRHQPQHF TRBJ1-5 TRBV6-6
CASSLARGRRNTIYF TRBJ1-3 TRBV7-6
CASSQGKLAGARDEQFF TRBJ2-1 TRBV4-3
CASSGDRGQLAGGNEQFF TRBJ2-1 TRBV27
CASSPTSGRARDTQYF TRBJ2-3 TRBV5-4
CASSLRVAGGGEAYEQYF TRBJ2-7 TRBV28
CASSLSRKPRVALNYGYTF TRBJ1-2 TRBV7-9
CASSSKGQPNYEQYF TRBJ2-7 TRBV6-1
CASSWDSTYEQYF TRBJ2-7 TRBV25-1
CAWKTRGTGGTEAFF TRBJ1-1 TRBV30
CASSGDRVHSYEQYF TRBJ2-7 TRBV5-6
CASSALATQYF TRBJ2-5 TRBV9
CASSLMAGAETQYF TRBJ2-5 TRBV5-1
CASSCSAPGHLSGANVLTF TRBJ2-6 TRBV28
CASSWTSEVSGQETQYF TRBJ2-5 TRBV19
CASSHFFSGREDNEQFF TRBJ2-1 TRBV4-3
CASSPDGRAKDTQYF TRBJ2-3 TRBV18
CASSFQAYEQYF TRBJ2-7 TRBV5-4
CASSPQLNRGGLFF TRBJ2-2 TRBV11-2
CASSLLSPSCYEQYF TRBJ2-7 TRBV11-3
CASSTYPGKSVNTEAFF TRBJ1-1 TRBV5-6
CASSPTGSPYEQYF TRBJ2-7 TRBV4-1
CASSLQGPLVSNQPQHF TRBJ1-5 TRBV27